This is a list of T cell receptor beta chains from one sample in a study of blood T cells in healthy people across ages. TCRdb re-called the 5' RACE reads with MiXCR, one entry per CDR3 protein. Here the sample spans 600,000 to 1,000,000 distinct CDR3 sequences, about 25% being singletons. The sample was also linked to a second study, of T cells of mothers and their children.

Sample: blood. The receptors originated from a boy aged 5-17 years in good health. Each CDR3 is given with its conserved first and last residue. A D gene is named only where the DNA matches it firmly. Rows give clone size only sometimes, using once, few, many, or a class for an expanded clone.

DNA | CDR3 | D | J | size | V
TGCGCCAGCAGCTGGCGGGGTCAAGAGACCCAGTACTTC | CASSWRGQETQYF | - | TRBJ2-5 | - | TRBV4-3
TGTGCCAGCAGTGAAGGGGGGGGGCCCGTCTACGAGCAGTACTTC | CASSEGGGPVYEQYF | - | TRBJ2-7 | - | TRBV6-1
TGTGCCATCAGTGACCCGGACTGGGGGGAGACCCAGTACTTC | CAISDPDWGETQYF | - | TRBJ2-5 | few | TRBV10-3
TGTGCCAGCAGCTCGACTAGCGATGCCTACAATGAGCAGTTCTTC | CASSSTSDAYNEQFF | TRBD2 | TRBJ2-1 | few | TRBV7-3
TGCAGTGCTAGTTTAGTGGGAGCGCTAGCGGGACCCACGAACACCGGGGAGCTGTTTTTT | CSASLVGALAGPTNTGELFF | TRBD2 | TRBJ2-2 | few | TRBV20-1
TGTGCCAGCAGTCCCTATAAAGGGGTGTACTACAATGAGCAGTTCTTC | CASSPYKGVYYNEQFF | - | TRBJ2-1 | - | TRBV27
TGTGCCACCAGCAGAGATAGCGAGGGAAGAGCTTACGAGCAGTACTTC | CATSRDSEGRAYEQYF | - | TRBJ2-7 | few | TRBV15
TGTGCCAGCAGTTTTGGCAGGGGGCTACGGGAGCTGTTTTTT | CASSFGRGLRELFF | TRBD1 | TRBJ2-2 | many | TRBV27
TGTGCCAGCAGACCGGGACCTAACACAGATACGCAGTATTTT | CASRPGPNTDTQYF | - | TRBJ2-3 | - | TRBV7-3
TGTGCCACCAGGAAAAGGGGTGCAACTAATGAAAAACTGTTTTTT | CATRKRGATNEKLFF | - | TRBJ1-4 | - | TRBV15
TGTGCCAGCAGCTGGGAGCGGGGGTTCCAAGAGACCCAGTACTTC | CASSWERGFQETQYF | TRBD2 | TRBJ2-5 | - | TRBV11-2
TGTGCCAGCAGTCAGAGGAGGGCGATCCAAGAGACCCAGTACTTC | CASSQRRAIQETQYF | - | TRBJ2-5 | few | TRBV5-6
TGTGCCAGCAGTTACTCGCTCACCGGGGGCAATGAGCAGTTCTTC | CASSYSLTGGNEQFF | - | TRBJ2-1 | - | TRBV6-2/TRBV6-3
TGTGCCAGCAGCTTGGTAGGATGGGCGCTGGAGCGGACGAACACCGGGGAGCTGTTTTTT | CASSLVGWALERTNTGELFF | - | TRBJ2-2 | - | TRBV5-6
TGTGCCAGCAGCTCCGGACTAGCGGGGTATACGCAGTATTTT | CASSSGLAGYTQYF | TRBD2 | TRBJ2-3 | once | TRBV11-2
TGTGCCACCAGCAGAGGCGGGGGGGCAGCCGAGCAGTACTTC | CATSRGGGAAEQYF | TRBD2 | TRBJ2-7 | few | TRBV15
TGTGCCAGCAGTTATGGCGGGAGGGCCGACGAGCAGTACTTC | CASSYGGRADEQYF | TRBD2 | TRBJ2-7 | - | TRBV6-6
TGCAGCGTTGTTGATGAGACCCAGTACTTC | CSVVDETQYF | - | TRBJ2-5 | few | TRBV29-1
TGCGCCAGCCAGCCCGTTATGGGAGGGTTGGAGACCCAGTACTTC | CASQPVMGGLETQYF | TRBD2 | TRBJ2-5 | many | TRBV5-1
TGTGCCAGTAGTCTCACAGACTATTCGAACACTGAAGCTTTCTTT | CASSLTDYSNTEAFF | - | TRBJ1-1 | - | TRBV19
TGTGCCAGCAGCCTGCTAGCTCTTAGATCACCCCTCCACTTT | CASSLLALRSPLHF | - | TRBJ1-6 | few | TRBV14
TGTGCCAGCAGTTCCGCGGGGGGCATTAAAGAGACCCAGTACTTC | CASSSAGGIKETQYF | TRBD2 | TRBJ2-5 | - | TRBV28